This T cell receptor (beta chain) was captured in a study of T cell responses to AZD1222 COVID-19 vaccine. Repertoires were generated with immunoSEQ multiplex PCR, while TCRdb's copy carries only in-frame clones and drops some. In the table there are some 120,000 clones, about 86% of which are singletons. The CDR3 has 15 amino acids. Germline V CDR1 and CDR2: SGHTA, FQGTGA. The V gene end was trimmed by 5 bases and the J gene end by 6 bases; junction bases not matched to a gene: 10. This chain links TRBV7-3 with TRBJ2-3; 8 bases map to TRBD2. This sequence was found in an adult in good health. Sequencing was performed on peripheral blood, taken on day 0 of AZD1222 vaccination. In DNA, the CDR3 is TGTGCCAGCAGCCTCCGGCGGGGGGCCCGGGATACGCAGTATTTT. Translation: CASSLRRGARDTQYF.